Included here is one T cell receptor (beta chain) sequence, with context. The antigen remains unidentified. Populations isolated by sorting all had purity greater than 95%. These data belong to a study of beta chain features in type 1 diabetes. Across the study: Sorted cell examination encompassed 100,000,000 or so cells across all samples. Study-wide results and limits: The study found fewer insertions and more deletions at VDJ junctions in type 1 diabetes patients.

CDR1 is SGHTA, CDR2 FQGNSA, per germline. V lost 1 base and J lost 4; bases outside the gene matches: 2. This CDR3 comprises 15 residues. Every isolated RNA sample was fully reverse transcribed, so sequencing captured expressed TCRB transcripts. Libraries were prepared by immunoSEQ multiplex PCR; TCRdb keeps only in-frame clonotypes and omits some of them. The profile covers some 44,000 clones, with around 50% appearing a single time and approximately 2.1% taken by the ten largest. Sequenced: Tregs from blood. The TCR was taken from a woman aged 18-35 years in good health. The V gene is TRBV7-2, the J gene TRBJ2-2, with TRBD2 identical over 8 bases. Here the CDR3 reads CASSLGREATGELFF. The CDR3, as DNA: TGTGCCAGCAGCTTAGGGCGGGAGGCCACCGGGGAGCTGTTTTTT.